The clone carrying this T cell receptor beta chain came up a few times. Antigen specificity is unknown. Constant-segment primers and 5'RACE yielded cDNA libraries for TCR alpha and TCR beta, each carrying sample barcodes and UMIs. TCRdb re-called the 5' RACE reads through MiXCR, storing one row per CDR3 protein. The table includes around 220,000 distinct CDR3 sequences, 15% to 20% detected once. Germline V gives CDR1 LGHNA, CDR2 YSLEER. This CDR3 contains 15 residues. Trimming removed 0 bases from V and 6 bases from J, with 11 bases in between. This specimen belongs to a study of T-cell memory formation after mild COVID-19. Study-wide results and limits: Memory cells collected pre-infection included some clones that later responded, suggesting cross-reactive memory joined.

V is TRBV4-3 and J is TRBJ2-2; unclear D gene. The receptor was isolated from a man aged 18 to 30 who had mild COVID-19 (a few samples of this study predate the infection). Cell type and time point are not known. The sample comprised PBMCs or a T cell subset sorted from them (not recorded which). CDR3 sequence: CASSQDRRWAGELFF. In DNA form, the CDR3 reads TGCGCCAGCAGCCAAGACCGGAGATGGGCCGGGGAGCTGTTTTTT.